This T cell receptor beta chain was identified during a study of blood T cell repertoires in COVID-19. Across the whole study: Researchers got acute and convalescent COVID-19 samples from the United States, Italy and Spain. Sources were T cells, B-cell-depleted T cells, or PBMCs; the material itself was cDNA or gDNA.

Original processing methods: Amplification of reference gene primers provided the estimated nucleated cell counts. Data came from immunoSEQ multiplex PCR; TCRdb stores just in-frame clones and leaves some out. V, J and clone size were drawn from that table, and D and trimming were deduced from the DNA. The data show 90,000 to 130,000 clones, 65% to 85% seen once. The clonotype comes from a woman in her 70s with acute or convalescent COVID-19. Input material: peripheral blood.

The CDR3 coding sequence is TGTGCCAGCAGTTTCAGGGGGAGTACGCCCCAGCATTTT. This sequence encodes CASSFRGSTPQHF. The J gene is TRBJ1-5, the V gene TRBV27, with 7 bases identical to TRBD1. Germline CDR1 and CDR2: MNHEY and SMNVEV (reference sequence). The CDR3 is made up of 13 amino acids. The ends lost 3 bases at V and 9 bases at J; junction bases unmatched: 5.